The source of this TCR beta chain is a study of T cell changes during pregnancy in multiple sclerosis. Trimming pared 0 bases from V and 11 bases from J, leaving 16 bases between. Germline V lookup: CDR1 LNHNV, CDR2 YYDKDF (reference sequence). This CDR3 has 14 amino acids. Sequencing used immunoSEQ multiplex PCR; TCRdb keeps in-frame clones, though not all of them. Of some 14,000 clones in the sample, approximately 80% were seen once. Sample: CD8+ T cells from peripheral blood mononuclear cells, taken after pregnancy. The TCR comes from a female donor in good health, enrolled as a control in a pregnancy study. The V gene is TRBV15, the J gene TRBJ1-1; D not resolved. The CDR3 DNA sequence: TGTGCCACCAGCAGAGATCGGGAAACCACCTGGGCTTTCTTT. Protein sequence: CATSRDRETTWAFF.